The rows below give T cell receptor beta chains drawn from one sample of a study of early T cells in non-severe SARS-CoV-2 infection. TCRdb called the 5' RACE reads again in MiXCR, with one record for every CDR3 protein. The table shows roughly 30,000 distinct CDR3 sequences, with around 5.4% occurring only once. Source material: whole blood. These receptors were taken from an adult who was a healthcare worker with PCR-confirmed SARS-CoV-2 infection or an uninfected control (not recorded which). The CDR3 runs from the conserved cysteine through the conserved F or W. D genes are given only for firm matches. The size entry is marked missing in some rows and otherwise reads once, few, many or a size class.

V	size	J	D	DNA	CDR3
TRBV10-3	few	TRBJ2-1	TRBD2	TGTGCCATCAGGACTAGCGGGAGAGGGAGCAATGAGCAGTTCTTC	CAIRTSGRGSNEQFF
TRBV5-4	few	TRBJ2-7	NA	TGTGCCAGCAGCTTGGCCCGGCAGCACGAGCAGTACTTC	CASSLARQHEQYF
TRBV20-1	few	TRBJ2-6	NA	TGCAGTGCCGTCGCTGGGGCCAACGTCCTGACTTTC	CSAVAGANVLTF
TRBV2	few	TRBJ1-6	TRBD1	TGTGCCAGCAGCCTGGACAGGGTCGGTTCACCCCTCCACTTT	CASSLDRVGSPLHF
TRBV20-1	many	TRBJ2-1	NA	TGCAGTGCTTACTACAATGAGCAGTTCTTC	CSAYYNEQFF
TRBV28	many	TRBJ1-2	NA	TGTGCCAGCAGTAACAATGGGGTTGTTTATGGCTACACCTTC	CASSNNGVVYGYTF
TRBV9	many	TRBJ2-5	TRBD2	TGTGCCAGCAGCGTAGATTCTGGAGCGGGAGTCCTAGAGACCCAGTACTTC	CASSVDSGAGVLETQYF
TRBV15	many	TRBJ2-1	NA	TGTGCCACCAGCAGAGATCCTGCAGACTATCACAATGAGCAGTTCTTC	CATSRDPADYHNEQFF
TRBV11-2	many	TRBJ2-1	NA	TGTGCCAGCAGCCTAGACTTTGAGGGAGCTCCTCCTTGGAATGAGCAGTTCTTC	CASSLDFEGAPPWNEQFF
TRBV19	few	TRBJ2-3	TRBD2	TGTGCCAGTAGCAAACGTACTAGCGGCACAGATACGCAGTATTTT	CASSKRTSGTDTQYF
TRBV7-3	many	TRBJ2-2	NA	TGTGCCAGCAGCCTCCCGGTTAGCGGGGAGCTGTTTTTT	CASSLPVSGELFF
TRBV7-2	many	TRBJ2-7	NA	TGTGCCAGCAGCTTTGGGTCGGGTATGGGAGAGCAGTACTTC	CASSFGSGMGEQYF
TRBV4-1	many	TRBJ2-1	NA	TGCGCCAGCAGCCAGGGTCATGCGGTCAGCTCCTACAATGAGCAGTTCTTC	CASSQGHAVSSYNEQFF
TRBV27	many	TRBJ1-2	TRBD1	TGTGCCAGCAGTGCCTACGGGACAGCTAACTATGGCTACACCTTC	CASSAYGTANYGYTF
TRBV6-1	many	TRBJ2-3	NA	TGTGCCAGCAGTGAAGCGCGCCCGGGCTTTACGGGGGATACGCAGTATTTT	CASSEARPGFTGDTQYF
TRBV6-1	NA	TRBJ1-1	NA	TGTGCCAGCTCGGGGGCCCTGATGAACACTGAAGCTTTCTTT	CASSGALMNTEAFF
TRBV6-5	many	TRBJ2-1	NA	TGTGCCAGCAGTTACTTCCAGGGTAGTGAAAATGAGCAGTTCTTC	CASSYFQGSENEQFF
TRBV5-4	NA	TRBJ2-1	TRBD2	TGTGCCAGCAGCCGGGGACTAGCGGGAGAGGATGAGCAGTTCTTC	CASSRGLAGEDEQFF
TRBV28	many	TRBJ1-5	TRBD1	TGTGCCAGCAGAGACAGGGACAGAGCTTATAGCAATCAGCCCCAGCATTTT	CASRDRDRAYSNQPQHF
TRBV5-4	many	TRBJ2-3	NA	TGTGCCAGCAGCTTGTTTGACCAAGAGGCGGATACGCAGTATTTT	CASSLFDQEADTQYF
TRBV20-1	many	TRBJ1-2	NA	TGCAGTGCCCATGGGGGACCGATTTCCTATGGCTACACCTTC	CSAHGGPISYGYTF
TRBV7-9	many	TRBJ2-3	NA	TGTGCCAGCAGCTTAAGGGTAACTAGCCGCACAGATACGCAGTATTTT	CASSLRVTSRTDTQYF